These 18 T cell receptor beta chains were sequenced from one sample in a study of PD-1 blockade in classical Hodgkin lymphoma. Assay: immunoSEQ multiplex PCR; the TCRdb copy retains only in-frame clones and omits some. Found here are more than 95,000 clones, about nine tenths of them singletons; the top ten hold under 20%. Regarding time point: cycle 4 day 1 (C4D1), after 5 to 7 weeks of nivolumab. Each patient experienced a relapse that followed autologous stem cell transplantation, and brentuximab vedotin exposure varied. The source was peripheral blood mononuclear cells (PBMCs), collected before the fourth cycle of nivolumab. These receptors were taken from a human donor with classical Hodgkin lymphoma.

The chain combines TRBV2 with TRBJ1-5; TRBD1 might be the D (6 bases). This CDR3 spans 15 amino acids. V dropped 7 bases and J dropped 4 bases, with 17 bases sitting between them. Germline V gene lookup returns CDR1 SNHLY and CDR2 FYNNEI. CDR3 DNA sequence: TGTGCCAGCACATTTGTGCAGGGGAGAAATCAGCCCCAGCATTTT. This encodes CASTFVQGRNQPQHF.

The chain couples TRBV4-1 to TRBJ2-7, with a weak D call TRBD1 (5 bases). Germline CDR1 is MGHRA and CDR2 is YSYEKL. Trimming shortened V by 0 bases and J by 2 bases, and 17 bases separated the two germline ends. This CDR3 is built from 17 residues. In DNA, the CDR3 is TGCGCCAGCAGCCAAGATAGTAGAACAGGTGCTACCTACGAGCAGTACTTC. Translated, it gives CASSQDSRTGATYEQYF.

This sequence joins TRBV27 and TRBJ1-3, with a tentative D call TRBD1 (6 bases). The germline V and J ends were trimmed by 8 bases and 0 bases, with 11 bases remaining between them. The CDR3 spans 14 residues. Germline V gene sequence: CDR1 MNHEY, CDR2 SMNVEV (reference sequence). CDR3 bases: TGTGCCAGCGGGGGCGGGGTCTCTGGAAACACCATATATTTT. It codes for CASGGGVSGNTIYF.

In DNA form, the CDR3 reads TGCGCCAGCAGCTTGGGGTCAGGGGAAGAGACCCAGTACTTC. Protein sequence: CASSLGSGEETQYF. V usage is TRBV5-1 and J usage is TRBJ2-5, with D possibly being TRBD1 (6 bases). CDR3 length equals 14 residues. V was pared by 0 bases and J by 3 bases, with 9 bases between. Germline values: CDR1 SGHRS, CDR2 YFSETQ.

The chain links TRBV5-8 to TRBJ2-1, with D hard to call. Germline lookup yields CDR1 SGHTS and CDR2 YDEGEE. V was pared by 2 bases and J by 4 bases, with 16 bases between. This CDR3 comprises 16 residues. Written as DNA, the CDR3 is TGTGCCAGCAGCTTCGATTGGAACAGAGAATACAATGAGCAGTTCTTC. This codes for CASSFDWNREYNEQFF. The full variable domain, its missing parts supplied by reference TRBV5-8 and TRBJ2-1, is EAGVTQSPTHLIKTRGQQATLRCSPISGHTSVYWYQQALGLGLQFLLWYDEGEERNRGNFPPRFSGRQFPNYSSELNVNALELEDSALYLCASSFDWNREYNEQFFGPGTRLTVL.

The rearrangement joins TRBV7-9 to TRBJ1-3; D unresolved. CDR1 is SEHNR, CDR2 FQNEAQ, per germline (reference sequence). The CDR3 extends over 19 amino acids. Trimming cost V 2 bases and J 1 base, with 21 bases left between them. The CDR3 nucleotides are TGTGCCAGCAGCTTATATCGTCAGCGGGCCCCGACGTCTGGAAACACCATATATTTT. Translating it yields CASSLYRQRAPTSGNTIYF.

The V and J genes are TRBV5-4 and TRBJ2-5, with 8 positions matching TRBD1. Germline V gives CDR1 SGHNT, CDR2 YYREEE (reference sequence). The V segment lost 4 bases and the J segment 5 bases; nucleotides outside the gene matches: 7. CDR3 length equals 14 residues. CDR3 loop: CASSRDRLGETQYF. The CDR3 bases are TGTGCCAGCAGCCGGGACAGGCTCGGGGAGACCCAGTACTTC.

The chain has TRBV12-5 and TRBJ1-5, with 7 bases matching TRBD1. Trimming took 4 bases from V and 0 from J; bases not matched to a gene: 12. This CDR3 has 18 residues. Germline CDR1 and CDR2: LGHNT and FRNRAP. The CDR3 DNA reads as TGTGCTAGTGGTTCATTCACGGGACAGACCCTTAGCAATCAGCCCCAGCATTTT. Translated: CASGSFTGQTLSNQPQHF.

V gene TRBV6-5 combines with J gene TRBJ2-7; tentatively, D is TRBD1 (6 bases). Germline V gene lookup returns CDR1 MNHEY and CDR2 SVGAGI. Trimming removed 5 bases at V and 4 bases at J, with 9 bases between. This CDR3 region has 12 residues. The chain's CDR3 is CASSVQGYEQYF. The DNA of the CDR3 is TGTGCCAGCAGTGTACAGGGATACGAGCAGTACTTC.

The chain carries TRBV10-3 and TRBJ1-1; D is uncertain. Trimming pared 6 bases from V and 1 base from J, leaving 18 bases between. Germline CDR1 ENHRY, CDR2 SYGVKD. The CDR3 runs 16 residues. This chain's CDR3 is CAISKQPITRNTEAFF. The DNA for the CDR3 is TGTGCCATCAGCAAGCAACCAATTACGAGGAACACTGAAGCTTTCTTT.

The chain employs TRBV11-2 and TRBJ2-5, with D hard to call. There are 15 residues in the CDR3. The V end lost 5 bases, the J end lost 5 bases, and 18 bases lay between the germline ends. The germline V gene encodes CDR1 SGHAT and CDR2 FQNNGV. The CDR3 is CASSQELAVGETQYF. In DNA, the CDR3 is TGTGCCAGCAGCCAAGAGTTGGCAGTAGGGGAGACCCAGTACTTC.

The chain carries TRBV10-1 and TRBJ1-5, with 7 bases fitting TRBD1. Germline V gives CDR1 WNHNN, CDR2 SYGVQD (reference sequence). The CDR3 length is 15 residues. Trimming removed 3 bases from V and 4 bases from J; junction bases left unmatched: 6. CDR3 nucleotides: TGCGCCAGCAGTGATGGAACGACAGGGAATCAGCCCCAGCATTTT. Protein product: CASSDGTTGNQPQHF.

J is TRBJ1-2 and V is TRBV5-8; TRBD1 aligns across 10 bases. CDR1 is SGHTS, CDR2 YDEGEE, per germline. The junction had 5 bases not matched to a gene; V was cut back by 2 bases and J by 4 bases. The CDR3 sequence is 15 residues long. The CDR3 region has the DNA TGTGCCAGCAGCTTTAGACAGGGGGCCTCCTATGGCTACACCTTC. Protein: CASSFRQGASYGYTF.

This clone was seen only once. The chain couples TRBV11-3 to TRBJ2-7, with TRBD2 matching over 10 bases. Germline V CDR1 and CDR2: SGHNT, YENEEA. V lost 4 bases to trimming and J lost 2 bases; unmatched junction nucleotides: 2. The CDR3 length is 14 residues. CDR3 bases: TGTGCCAGCAGCTCTAGCGGGAGCCCCTACGAGCAGTACTTC. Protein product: CASSSSGSPYEQYF. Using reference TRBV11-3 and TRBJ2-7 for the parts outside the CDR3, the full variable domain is EAGVVQSPRYKIIEKKQPVAFWCNPISGHNTLYWYLQNLGQGPELLIRYENEEAVDDSQLPKDRFSAERLKGVDSTLKIQPAELGDSAVYLCASSSSGSPYEQYFGPGTRLTVT.

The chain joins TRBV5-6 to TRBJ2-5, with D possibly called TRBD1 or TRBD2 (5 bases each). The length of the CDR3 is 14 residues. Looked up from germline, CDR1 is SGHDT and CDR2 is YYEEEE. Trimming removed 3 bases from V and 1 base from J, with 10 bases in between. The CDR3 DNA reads TGTGCCAGCAGCTGGGTTGGGGGCCAAGAGACCCAGTACTTC. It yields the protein CASSWVGGQETQYF.

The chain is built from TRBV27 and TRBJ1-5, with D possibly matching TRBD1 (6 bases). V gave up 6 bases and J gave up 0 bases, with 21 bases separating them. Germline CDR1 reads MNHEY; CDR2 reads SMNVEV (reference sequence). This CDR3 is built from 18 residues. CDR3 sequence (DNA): TGTGCCAGCAGCGCCTTGGGGGGGGCGGACGGTAGCAATCAGCCCCAGCATTTT. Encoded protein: CASSALGGADGSNQPQHF.

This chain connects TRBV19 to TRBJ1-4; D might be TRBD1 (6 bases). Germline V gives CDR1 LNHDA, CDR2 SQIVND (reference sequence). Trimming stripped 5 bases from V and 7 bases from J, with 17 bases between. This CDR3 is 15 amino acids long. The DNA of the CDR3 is TGTGCCAGTAGTCTCCCGGGGGGCGTACGTGAAAAACTGTTTTTT. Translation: CASSLPGGVREKLFF.

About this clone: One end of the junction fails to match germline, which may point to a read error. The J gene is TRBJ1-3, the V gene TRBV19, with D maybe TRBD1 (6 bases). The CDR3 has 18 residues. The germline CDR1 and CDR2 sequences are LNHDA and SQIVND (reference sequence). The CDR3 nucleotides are TGTGCCAGTAGTATCCAGCTGACAGGCCTTCCTGCTGGGAACACCATATATTTT. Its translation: CASSIQLTGLPAGNTIYF.